Listed below are T cell receptor beta chains from one sample, sequenced in a study of blood T cell repertoires in COVID-19. Only in-frame clones appear in the TCRdb table, and some are missing; sequencing was by immunoSEQ multiplex PCR. Altogether about 210,000 clones are present, approximately 90% being singletons, with the ten largest covering around 23%. Input material: PBMCs or T cells enriched from blood (not recorded which). The receptors come from a woman between 35 and 50 years old in a cohort exposed to, infected with or recovered from COVID-19 (not recorded which). Each CDR3 is given with its conserved first and last residue. A D gene is named only where the DNA matches it firmly. Only some rows state a clone size, as once, few, many or a class for expanded clones.

j_gene: TRBJ2-1; v_gene: TRBV2; d_gene: NA; abundance: NA; CDR3nt: TGTGCCAGCCGGCGGGTACCGGAGAGCTCCTACAATGAGCAGTTCTTC; CDR3aa: CASRRVPESSYNEQFF
j_gene: TRBJ1-6; v_gene: TRBV7-9; d_gene: NA; abundance: NA; CDR3nt: TGTGCCAGCAGCACCTCCGAGACGGGGGGTAATTCACCCCTCCACTTT; CDR3aa: CASSTSETGGNSPLHF
j_gene: TRBJ2-5; v_gene: TRBV5-1; d_gene: NA; abundance: once; CDR3nt: TGCGCCAGCGCCACCGGGACTTCCCAAGAGACCCAGTACTTC; CDR3aa: CASATGTSQETQYF
j_gene: TRBJ2-7; v_gene: TRBV6-1; d_gene: NA; abundance: NA; CDR3nt: TGTGCCAGCAGTGAAAGTCCTCGGGGCTCCTACGAGCAGTACTTC; CDR3aa: CASSESPRGSYEQYF
j_gene: TRBJ2-7; v_gene: TRBV7-2; d_gene: TRBD2; abundance: few; CDR3nt: TGTGCCAGCAGCCTCGGGACTAGCGGGAGGGGGTACGAGCAGTACTTC; CDR3aa: CASSLGTSGRGYEQYF
j_gene: TRBJ1-1; v_gene: TRBV7-8; d_gene: TRBD1; abundance: NA; CDR3nt: TGTGCCAGCAGCCCGAGGACAGGGCTGAACACTGAAGCTTTCTTT; CDR3aa: CASSPRTGLNTEAFF
j_gene: TRBJ2-7; v_gene: TRBV4-1; d_gene: NA; abundance: NA; CDR3nt: TGCGCCAGCAGCCAATTCACCGGGGGCTCCTACGAGCAGTACTTC; CDR3aa: CASSQFTGGSYEQYF
j_gene: TRBJ1-6; v_gene: TRBV4-1; d_gene: NA; abundance: NA; CDR3nt: TGCGCCAGCAGCCCAGGACAGTTATATAATTCACCCCTCCACTTT; CDR3aa: CASSPGQLYNSPLHF
j_gene: TRBJ1-2; v_gene: TRBV12-2; d_gene: NA; abundance: once; CDR3nt: TGTGCAAGTCGCTTAAAGCCCCTGAGGAGGTCCTATGGCTACACCTTC; CDR3aa: CASRLKPLRRSYGYTF
j_gene: TRBJ1-2; v_gene: TRBV11-2; d_gene: TRBD1; abundance: NA; CDR3nt: TGTGCCAGCAGCGGACAGGGGGAATCCCGTGGCTACACCTTC; CDR3aa: CASSGQGESRGYTF
j_gene: TRBJ1-2; v_gene: TRBV6-5; d_gene: NA; abundance: NA; CDR3nt: TGTGCCAGCAGTTCAAGAACTTCAGGGGATGGCTACACCTTC; CDR3aa: CASSSRTSGDGYTF
j_gene: TRBJ2-6; v_gene: TRBV29-1; d_gene: NA; abundance: NA; CDR3nt: TGCAGCGTTGGAGGGCAGGGGGGCGCTGGGGCCAACGTCCTGACTTTC; CDR3aa: CSVGGQGGAGANVLTF
j_gene: TRBJ1-4; v_gene: TRBV15; d_gene: NA; abundance: NA; CDR3nt: TGTGCCACCCGGGAGTCGGGGATTGGGGAAAAACTGTTTTTT; CDR3aa: CATRESGIGEKLFF
j_gene: TRBJ1-1; v_gene: TRBV5-6; d_gene: NA; abundance: NA; CDR3nt: TGTGCCAGCAGCTTCACGGGGGGAGAAGGGGCTGAAGCTTTCTTT; CDR3aa: CASSFTGGEGAEAFF
j_gene: TRBJ2-1; v_gene: TRBV7-8; d_gene: TRBD2; abundance: NA; CDR3nt: TGTGCCAGCAGCTTAGCTGGTAGACTAGCGGGAGTGACCAATGAGCAGTTCTTC; CDR3aa: CASSLAGRLAGVTNEQFF
j_gene: TRBJ1-2; v_gene: TRBV18; d_gene: NA; abundance: NA; CDR3nt: TGTGCCAGCTCCCGGGAAGACTATGGCTACACCTTC; CDR3aa: CASSREDYGYTF
j_gene: TRBJ2-7; v_gene: TRBV28; d_gene: TRBD2; abundance: NA; CDR3nt: TGTGCCAGCAGCGTAGGGACTAGCGGGTACGAGCAGTACTTC; CDR3aa: CASSVGTSGYEQYF
j_gene: TRBJ1-1; v_gene: TRBV2; d_gene: TRBD1; abundance: once; CDR3nt: TGTGCCAGCAGTGACCGGACAGGCCTCGCTGAAGCTTTCTTT; CDR3aa: CASSDRTGLAEAFF
j_gene: TRBJ1-5; v_gene: TRBV10-3; d_gene: NA; abundance: NA; CDR3nt: TGTGCCATCAGCCTATTTAGCAATCAGCCCCAGCATTTT; CDR3aa: CAISLFSNQPQHF
j_gene: TRBJ1-1; v_gene: TRBV7-2; d_gene: NA; abundance: NA; CDR3nt: TGTGCCAGCAGCTTAGTGCTTGCAGGGGCGTACACTGAAGCTTTCTTT; CDR3aa: CASSLVLAGAYTEAFF
j_gene: TRBJ2-5; v_gene: TRBV7-2; d_gene: TRBD2; abundance: NA; CDR3nt: TGTGCCAGCAGCTTTGGCGGGGGGCAAGAGACCCAGTACTTC; CDR3aa: CASSFGGGQETQYF
j_gene: TRBJ2-1; v_gene: TRBV4-2; d_gene: NA; abundance: NA; CDR3nt: TGTGCCAGCAGCCAAGTAGCGGAAGCCTACAATGAGCAGTTCTTC; CDR3aa: CASSQVAEAYNEQFF
j_gene: TRBJ2-1; v_gene: TRBV11-3; d_gene: TRBD2; abundance: NA; CDR3nt: TGTGCCAGCAGCTTGGAGGGAGGGTCGGCCAATGAGCAGTTCTTC; CDR3aa: CASSLEGGSANEQFF
j_gene: TRBJ1-1; v_gene: TRBV19; d_gene: NA; abundance: NA; CDR3nt: TGTGCCAGTATCAGCGACAGAGGCACTGAAGCTTTCTTT; CDR3aa: CASISDRGTEAFF